This T cell receptor beta chain came from a study of response to subunit inactivated influenza vaccine. Study-level results: Authors suggested each seasonal flu vaccination may recruit only limited numbers of new T cells.

TCRdb itself ran the RT-PCR reads through MiXCR, one entry per CDR3 protein. The sample carries around 150,000 distinct CDR3 sequences, roughly a tenth recorded once. Germline CDR1 is SGHTA and CDR2 is FQGNSA. Trimming shortened V by 3 bases and J by 0 bases, and 3 bases separated the two germline ends. CDR3 length equals 13 residues. This clonotype was counted ten times or more. The antigen is undetermined. This receptor was obtained from a man aged 50 to 60 who received an inactivated influenza vaccine. The sample here was non-naive T cells sorted from PBMCs, taken around seven weeks after vaccination. This chain links TRBV7-2 with TRBJ2-1, with D unclear. CDR3: CASSFNSYNEQFF. CDR3 nucleotide sequence: TGTGCCAGCAGCTTCAACTCCTACAATGAGCAGTTCTTC.